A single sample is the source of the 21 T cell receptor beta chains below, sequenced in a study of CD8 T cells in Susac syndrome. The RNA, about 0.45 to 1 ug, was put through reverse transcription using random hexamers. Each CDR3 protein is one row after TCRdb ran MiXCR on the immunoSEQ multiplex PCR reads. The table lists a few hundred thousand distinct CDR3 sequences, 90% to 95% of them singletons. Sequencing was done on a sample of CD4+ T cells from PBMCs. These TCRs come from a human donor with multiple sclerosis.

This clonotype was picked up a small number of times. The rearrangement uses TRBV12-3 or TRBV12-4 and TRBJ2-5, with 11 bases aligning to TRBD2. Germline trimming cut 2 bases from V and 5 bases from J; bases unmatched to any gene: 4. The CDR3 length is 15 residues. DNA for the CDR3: TGTGCCAGCAGTTTACCACTAGCGGGGGTGGAGACCCAGTACTTC. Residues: CASSLPLAGVETQYF.

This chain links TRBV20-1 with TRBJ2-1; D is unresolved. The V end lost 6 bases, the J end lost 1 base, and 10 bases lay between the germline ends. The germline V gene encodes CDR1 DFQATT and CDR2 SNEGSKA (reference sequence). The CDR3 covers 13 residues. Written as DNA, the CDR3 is TGCAGTGCGGTCACTCGTTCCTACAATGAGCAGTTCTTC. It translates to CSAVTRSYNEQFF.

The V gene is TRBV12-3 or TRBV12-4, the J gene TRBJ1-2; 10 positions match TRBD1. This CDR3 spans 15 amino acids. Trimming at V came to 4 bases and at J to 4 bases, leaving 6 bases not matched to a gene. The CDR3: CASSSLGQGSYGYTF. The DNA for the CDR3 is TGTGCCAGCAGTTCTCTGGGACAGGGGAGCTATGGCTACACCTTC.

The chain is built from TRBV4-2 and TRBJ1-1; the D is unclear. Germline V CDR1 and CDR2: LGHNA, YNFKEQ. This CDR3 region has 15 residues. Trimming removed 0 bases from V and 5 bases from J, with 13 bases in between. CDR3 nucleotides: TGTGCCAGCAGCCAAGATAGGGCAGGTTTAACTGAAGCTTTCTTT. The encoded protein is CASSQDRAGLTEAFF.

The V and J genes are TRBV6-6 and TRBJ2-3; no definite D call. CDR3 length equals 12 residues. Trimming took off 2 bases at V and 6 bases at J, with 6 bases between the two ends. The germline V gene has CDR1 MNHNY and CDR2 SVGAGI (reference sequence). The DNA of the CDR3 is TGTGCCAGCAGTTACAGGTCGGATACGCAGTATTTT. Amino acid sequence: CASSYRSDTQYF.

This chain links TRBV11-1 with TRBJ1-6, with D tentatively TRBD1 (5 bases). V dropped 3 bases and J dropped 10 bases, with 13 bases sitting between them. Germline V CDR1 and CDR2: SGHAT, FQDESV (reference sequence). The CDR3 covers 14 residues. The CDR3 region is CASSFGQGRSPLHF. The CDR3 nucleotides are TGTGCCAGCAGCTTTGGGCAGGGAAGATCACCCCTCCACTTT. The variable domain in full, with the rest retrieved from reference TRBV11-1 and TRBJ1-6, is EAEVAQSPRYKITEKSQAVAFWCDPISGHATLYWYRQILGQGPELLVQFQDESVVDDSQLPKDRFSAERLKGVDSTLKIQPAELGDSAMYLCASSFGQGRSPLHFGNGTRLTVT.

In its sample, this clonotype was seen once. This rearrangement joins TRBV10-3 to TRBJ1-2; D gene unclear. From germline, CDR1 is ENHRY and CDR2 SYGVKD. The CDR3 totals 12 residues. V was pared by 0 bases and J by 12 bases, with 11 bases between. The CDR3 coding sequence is TGTGCCATCAGTGAGTCGACGTGGGGTGACACCTTC. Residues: CAISESTWGDTF.

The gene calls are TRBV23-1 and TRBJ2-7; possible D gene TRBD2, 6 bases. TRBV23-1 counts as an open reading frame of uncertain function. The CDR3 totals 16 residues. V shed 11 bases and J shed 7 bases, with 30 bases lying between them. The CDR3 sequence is CALRVVAAPVSFEQYF. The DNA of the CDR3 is TGCGCCCTCAGGGTAGTAGCGGCTCCGGTTAGTTTTGAGCAGTACTTC.

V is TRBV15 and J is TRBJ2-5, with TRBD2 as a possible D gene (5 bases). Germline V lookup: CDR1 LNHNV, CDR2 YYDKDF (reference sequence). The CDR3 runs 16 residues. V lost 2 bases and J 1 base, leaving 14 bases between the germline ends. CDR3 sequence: CATSRIEAEFQETQYF. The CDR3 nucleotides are TGTGCCACCAGCAGAATAGAAGCGGAGTTCCAAGAGACCCAGTACTTC.

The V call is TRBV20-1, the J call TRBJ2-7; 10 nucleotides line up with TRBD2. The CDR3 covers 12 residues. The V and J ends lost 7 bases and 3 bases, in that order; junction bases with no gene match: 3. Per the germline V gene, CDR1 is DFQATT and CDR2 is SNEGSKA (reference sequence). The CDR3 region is CSGASGSYEQYF. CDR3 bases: TGCAGTGGAGCTAGCGGGAGCTACGAGCAGTACTTC.

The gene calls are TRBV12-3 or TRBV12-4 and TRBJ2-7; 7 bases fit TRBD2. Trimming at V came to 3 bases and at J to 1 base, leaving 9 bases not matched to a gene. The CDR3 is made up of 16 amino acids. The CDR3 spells CASSLGGRTSSYEQYF. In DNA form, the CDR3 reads TGTGCCAGCAGTTTGGGGGGGAGGACGTCGTCCTACGAGCAGTACTTC.

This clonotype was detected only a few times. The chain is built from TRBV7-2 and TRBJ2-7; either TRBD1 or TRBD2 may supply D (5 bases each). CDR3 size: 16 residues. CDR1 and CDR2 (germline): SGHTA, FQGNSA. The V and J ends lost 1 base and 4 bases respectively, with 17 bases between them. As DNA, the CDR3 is TGTGCCAGCAGCTTAGGACGGTATGGGGGACGGTACGAGCAGTACTTC. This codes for CASSLGRYGGRYEQYF.

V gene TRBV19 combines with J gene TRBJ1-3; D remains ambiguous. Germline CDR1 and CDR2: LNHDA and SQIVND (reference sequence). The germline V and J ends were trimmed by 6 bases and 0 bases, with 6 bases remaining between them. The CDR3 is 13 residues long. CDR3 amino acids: CASRSNSGNTIYF. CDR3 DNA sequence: TGTGCCAGTAGATCGAACTCTGGAAACACCATATATTTT.

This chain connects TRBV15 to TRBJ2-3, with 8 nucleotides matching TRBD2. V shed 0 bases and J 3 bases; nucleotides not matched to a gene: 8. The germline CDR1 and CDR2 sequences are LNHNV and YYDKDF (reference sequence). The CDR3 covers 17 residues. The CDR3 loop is CATSRDPPGGGTDTQYF. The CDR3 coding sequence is TGTGCCACCAGCAGAGACCCCCCGGGCGGGGGGACAGATACGCAGTATTTT.

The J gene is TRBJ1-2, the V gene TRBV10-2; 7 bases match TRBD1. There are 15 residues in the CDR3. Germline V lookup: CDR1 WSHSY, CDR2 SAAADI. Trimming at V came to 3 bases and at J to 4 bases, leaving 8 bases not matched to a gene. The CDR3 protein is CASSDVTGASYGYTF. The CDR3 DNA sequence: TGCGCCAGCAGTGATGTCACAGGGGCGTCCTATGGCTACACCTTC.

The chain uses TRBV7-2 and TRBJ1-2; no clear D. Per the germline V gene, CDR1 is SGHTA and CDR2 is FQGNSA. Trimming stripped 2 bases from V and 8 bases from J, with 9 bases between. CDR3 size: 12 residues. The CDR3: CASSLSVGGYTF. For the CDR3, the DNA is TGTGCCAGCAGCTTAAGTGTGGGGGGCTACACCTTC.

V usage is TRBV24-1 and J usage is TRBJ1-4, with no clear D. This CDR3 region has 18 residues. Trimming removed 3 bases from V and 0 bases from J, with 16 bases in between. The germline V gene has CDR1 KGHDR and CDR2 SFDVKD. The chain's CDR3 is CATSDEPRLGATNEKLFF. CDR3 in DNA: TGTGCCACCAGTGATGAGCCGCGCCTAGGAGCAACTAATGAAAAACTGTTTTTT.

The CDR3 DNA reads TGTGCCTGGAGTAGAGGGCAGGGGGCCACAGATACGCAGTATTTT. Protein sequence: CAWSRGQGATDTQYF. The chain couples TRBV30 to TRBJ2-3; TRBD1 agrees at 8 bases. Germline loops: CDR1 GTSNPN, CDR2 SVGIG (reference sequence). The CDR3 sequence is 15 residues long. The V segment lost 2 bases and the J segment 2 bases; nucleotides outside the gene matches: 6.

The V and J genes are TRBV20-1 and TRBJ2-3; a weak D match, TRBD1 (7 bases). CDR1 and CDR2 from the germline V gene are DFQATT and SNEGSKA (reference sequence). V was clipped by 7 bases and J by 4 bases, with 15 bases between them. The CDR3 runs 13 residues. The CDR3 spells CSEAGQFADTQYF. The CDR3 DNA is TGCAGTGAGGCGGGACAGTTCGCAGATACGCAGTATTTT.

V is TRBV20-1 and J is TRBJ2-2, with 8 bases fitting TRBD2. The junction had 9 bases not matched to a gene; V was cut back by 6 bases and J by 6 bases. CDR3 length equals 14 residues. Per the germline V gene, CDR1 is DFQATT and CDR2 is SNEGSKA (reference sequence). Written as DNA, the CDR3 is TGCAGTGCCCCCGGGAGGGGTAGCGCCGGGGAGCTGTTTTTT. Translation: CSAPGRGSAGELFF.

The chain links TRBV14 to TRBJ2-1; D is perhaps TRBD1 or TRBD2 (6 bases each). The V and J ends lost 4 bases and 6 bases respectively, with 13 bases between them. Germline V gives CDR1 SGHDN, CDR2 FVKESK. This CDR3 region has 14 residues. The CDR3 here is CASSPGGTRNEQFF. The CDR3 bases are TGTGCCAGCAGCCCCGGGGGCACTCGCAATGAGCAGTTCTTC.